This T cell receptor beta chain was sequenced for a study of T cells after yellow fever vaccination. Across the study: SMART-Seq v4 Ultra Low Input served to prepare low-cell-number fractions. Study observations and caveats: A large majority of primary-vaccination clones showed up again after the booster (roughly 95% CD4, 88% CD8). The CD4 compartment and the CD8 compartment contained a small share of clonotypes in common.

Trimming took off 6 bases at V and 1 base at J, with 17 bases between the two ends. The CDR3 has 15 amino acids. Germline V gene sequence: CDR1 DFQATT, CDR2 SNEGSKA (reference sequence). Researchers made TCR cDNA using 5'RACE template switching, and this step added a universal primer site and UMIs. TCRdb passed the 5' RACE reads through MiXCR, listing each CDR3 protein once. The sample includes around 600,000 distinct CDR3 sequences, approximately 13% of them seen just once. Note on this clonotype: The target antigen is unknown.

The V gene is TRBV20-1, the J gene TRBJ2-3; D is tentatively TRBD1 or TRBD2 (5 bases each). The sequences come from PBMCs, collected on the day of the yellow fever booster vaccination. This receptor was obtained from a man under 40 who received the YFV17D yellow fever vaccine. CDR3 amino acids: CSAMTGAPGTDTQYF. The CDR3 region has the DNA TGCAGTGCCATGACCGGGGCGCCGGGCACAGATACGCAGTATTTT.